Below, 18 T cell receptor beta chains from the same sample are listed, as sequenced in a study of control samples from healthy donors and cancer patients. The data were produced by immunoSEQ multiplex PCR, yet TCRdb's version contains in-frame clones alone and is incomplete. This table has over 150,000 clones, 85% to 95% appearing once. The sample comprised blood. The source is a man aged 35 to 55 in good health.

The chain employs TRBV6-5 and TRBJ1-5; TRBD1 aligns across 8 bases. This CDR3 region has 15 residues. CDR1 and CDR2 (germline): MNHEY, SVGAGI. The V segment lost 6 bases and the J segment 5 bases; nucleotides outside the gene matches: 9. This CDR3 is CASRDRGGGYQPQHF. The CDR3 DNA is TGTGCCAGCAGAGACAGGGGCGGGGGCTATCAGCCCCAGCATTTT.

The chain is built from TRBV6-5 and TRBJ1-6; D is uncertain. CDR1 and CDR2 from the germline V gene are MNHEY and SVGAGI. Trimming took 11 bases from V and 7 from J, leaving 18 bases between them. The CDR3 is 14 residues long. CDR3 DNA: TGTGCCGCCGGGCCTGGGGTCGGGAATTCACCCCTCCACTTT. Translated, it gives CAAGPGVGNSPLHF.

A single count supports this clone. The rearrangement links TRBV10-3 to TRBJ2-5, with D hard to call. Trimming pared 6 bases from V and 1 base from J, leaving 9 bases between. The CDR3 extends over 13 amino acids. The germline V gene has CDR1 ENHRY and CDR2 SYGVKD. CDR3 loop: CAIRRRLQETQYF. As DNA, the CDR3 is TGTGCCATCAGGAGACGGCTCCAAGAGACCCAGTACTTC.

DNA of the CDR3: TGCAGCGGGGGACAGGGTCACGACGCTTTCTTT. This encodes CSGGQGHDAFF. This chain links TRBV29-1 with TRBJ1-1, with 9 bases aligning to TRBD1. The junction had 8 bases not matched to a gene; V was cut back by 7 bases and J by 11 bases. Germline-derived CDR1 and CDR2 are SQVTM and ANQGSEA. CDR3 length: 11 residues.

The chain couples TRBV12-5 to TRBJ2-6, with D perhaps matching TRBD1 or TRBD2 (5 bases each). Per germline, CDR1 LGHNT and CDR2 FRNRAP. The CDR3 consists of 20 residues. The V and J ends lost 3 bases and 1 base respectively, with 22 bases between them. The CDR3: CASGFPDRPGTVSGANVLTF. CDR3 nucleotides: TGTGCTAGTGGTTTCCCCGACAGACCCGGGACCGTATCTGGGGCCAACGTCCTGACTTTC.

J is TRBJ2-4 and V is TRBV3-1 (or the pseudogene TRBV3-2); a possible D gene is TRBD2 (5 bases). The V end was cut by 4 bases, the J end by 3 bases, with 13 bases between. This CDR3 contains 15 residues. CDR1 LGHDT and CDR2 YNNKEL come from the germline V gene (reference sequence). CDR3 sequence: CASSRSQGGKNIQYF. CDR3 bases: TGTGCCAGCAGCCGAAGCCAAGGAGGCAAAAACATTCAGTACTTC.

This chain connects TRBV27 to TRBJ1-1; 7 nucleotides match TRBD1. There are 15 residues in the CDR3. V gave up 3 bases and J gave up 2 bases; unmatched junction bases: 6. Germline V gene lookup returns CDR1 MNHEY and CDR2 SMNVEV (reference sequence). The CDR3 loop is CASSFSNRGNTEAFF. The DNA for the CDR3 is TGTGCCAGCAGTTTCAGTAACAGGGGTAACACTGAAGCTTTCTTT.

This chain connects TRBV4-1 to TRBJ1-4; 10 nucleotides line up with TRBD1. There are 16 residues in the CDR3. The V segment lost 0 bases and the J segment 7 bases; nucleotides outside the gene matches: 5. Germline values: CDR1 MGHRA, CDR2 YSYEKL. As DNA, the CDR3 is TGCGCCAGCAGCCAAGATAGAAGGGACAGGGGTGAAAAACTGTTTTTT. It translates to CASSQDRRDRGEKLFF.

This chain connects TRBV24-1 to TRBJ1-4; 8 bases map to TRBD1. The CDR3 consists of 14 residues. CDR1 is KGHDR, CDR2 SFDVKD, per germline. V lost 2 bases to trimming and J lost 11 bases; unmatched junction nucleotides: 6. CDR3 residues: CATSDSRRGQKLFF. Written as DNA, the CDR3 is TGTGCCACCAGTGATTCTCGCAGGGGGCAGAAACTGTTTTTT.

The V call is TRBV19, the J call TRBJ1-1; D is perhaps TRBD1 (5 bases). Germline V gene sequence: CDR1 LNHDA, CDR2 SQIVND (reference sequence). CDR3 length equals 18 residues. Trimming stripped 5 bases from V and 1 base from J, with 23 bases between. The CDR3 region is CASSPRQGEGRANTEAFF. In DNA form, the CDR3 reads TGTGCCAGTAGTCCCCGGCAGGGTGAGGGGAGAGCGAACACTGAAGCTTTCTTT.

The V gene is TRBV18, the J gene TRBJ1-5; 7 bases agree with TRBD1. The CDR3 runs to 14 residues. V lost 3 bases and J lost 8; bases outside the gene matches: 7. CDR1 KGHSH and CDR2 LQKENI come from the germline V gene. CDR3 DNA sequence: TGTGCCAGCTCACCTCAGACAGGGAATGAGCCCCAGCATTTT. This gives the protein CASSPQTGNEPQHF.

This chain uses TRBV14 with TRBJ2-3, with D possibly matching TRBD1 (6 bases). V gave up 3 bases and J gave up 2 bases, with 15 bases separating them. The CDR3 is 16 residues long. Germline values: CDR1 SGHDN, CDR2 FVKESK. CDR3 coding DNA: TGTGCCAGCAGCCAGGAACAGGGTCCCTACACAGATACGCAGTATTTT. It is translated as CASSQEQGPYTDTQYF.

The chain uses TRBV11-2 and TRBJ2-7; 7 bases line up with TRBD1. The junction had 4 bases not matched to a gene; V was cut back by 4 bases and J by 4 bases. The germline V gene has CDR1 SGHAT and CDR2 FQNNGV. The CDR3 sequence is 13 residues long. The CDR3 coding sequence is TGTGCCAGCAGCTCGGGACAGCCTTACGAGCAGTACTTC. Protein sequence: CASSSGQPYEQYF. Using reference TRBV11-2 and TRBJ2-7 for the parts outside the CDR3, the full variable domain is EAGVAQSPRYKIIEKRQSVAFWCNPISGHATLYWYQQILGQGPKLLIQFQNNGVVDDSQLPKDRFSAERLKGVDSTLKIQPAKLEDSAVYLCASSSGQPYEQYFGPGTRLTVT.

In regard to this clone: Likely a read error: the CDR3 ends without its conserved phenylalanine or tryptophan. It is unclear where the CDR3 begins or ends on the DNA, so no DNA is shown, and the CDR3 is as TCRdb lists it. The V and J genes are TRBV5-1 and TRBJ1-4; the table's D gene call, TRBD1, was not cross checked with the DNA. Germline CDR1 SGHRS, CDR2 YFSETQ. Inclusive of both ends, the CDR3 amounts to 8 amino acids. This chain's CDR3 is CASSGDRA.

The chain recombines TRBV7-9 with TRBJ2-1, with 7 bases that match TRBD1. Germline trimming cut 6 bases from V and 7 bases from J; bases unmatched to any gene: 6. The germline CDR1 and CDR2 sequences are SEHNR and FQNEAQ (reference sequence). This CDR3 is built from 13 residues. The CDR3 region has the DNA TGTGCCAGCAGAACGACAGGGAAGAATGAGCAGTTCTTC. Amino acid sequence: CASRTTGKNEQFF.

The V call is TRBV7-9, the J call TRBJ1-4; no clear D gene. CDR3 length: 14 amino acids. Deletions cut 5 bases from V and 4 bases from J, with 11 bases between. Germline lookup yields CDR1 SEHNR and CDR2 FQNEAQ (reference sequence). This chain's CDR3 is CASSPIGFNEKLFF. Written as DNA, the CDR3 is TGTGCCAGCAGCCCGATCGGCTTTAATGAAAAACTGTTTTTT. Full variable domain (missing parts from reference TRBV7-9 and TRBJ1-4): DTGVSQNPRHKITKRGQNVTFRCDPISEHNRLYWYRQTLGQGPEFLTYFQNEAQLEKSRLLSDRFSAERPKGSFSTLEIQRTEQGDSAMYLCASSPIGFNEKLFFGSGTQLSVL.

The chain recombines TRBV21-1 with TRBJ2-1; whether TRBD1, the table's D call, matches the DNA was not checked. TRBV21-1 is a pseudogene segment. The CDR3 covers 14 residues. In nucleotides, the CDR3 is TGTGCCAGCATACAGGGGGCGACCTACAATGAGCAGTTCTTC. This translates into CASIQGATYNEQFF.

The rearrangement joins TRBV14 to TRBJ2-7; D possibly matches TRBD1 or TRBD2 (5 bases each). The CDR3 has 15 amino acids. Trimming took off 5 bases at V and 1 base at J, with 15 bases between the two ends. The germline gives CDR1 SGHDN, CDR2 FVKESK. The CDR3 here is CASSSKPGPSYEQYF. The CDR3 DNA is TGTGCCAGCAGCTCAAAACCGGGACCTTCCTACGAGCAGTACTTC.